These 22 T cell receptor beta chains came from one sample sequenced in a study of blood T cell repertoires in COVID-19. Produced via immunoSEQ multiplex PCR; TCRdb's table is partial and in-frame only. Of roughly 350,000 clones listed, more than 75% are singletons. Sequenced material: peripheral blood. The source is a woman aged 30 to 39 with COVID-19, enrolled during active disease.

Here the CDR3 reads CASSHRDREYEQYF. The CDR3 nucleotides are TGTGCCAGCAGCCACCGGGACAGGGAGTACGAGCAGTACTTC. V and J are TRBV3-1 (or the pseudogene TRBV3-2) and TRBJ2-7; TRBD1 matches at 9 bases. The CDR3 extends over 14 amino acids. Looked up from germline, CDR1 is LGHDT and CDR2 is YNNKEL (reference sequence). After removal of 3 bases from V and 4 bases from J, the junction contained 4 bases not matched to a gene.

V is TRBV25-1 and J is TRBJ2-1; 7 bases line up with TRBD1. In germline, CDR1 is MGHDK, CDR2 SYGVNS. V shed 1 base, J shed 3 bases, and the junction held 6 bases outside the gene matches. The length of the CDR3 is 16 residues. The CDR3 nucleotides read TGTGCCAGCAGTGAATGGGGGACAGAGGGCTACAATGAGCAGTTCTTC. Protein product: CASSEWGTEGYNEQFF.

CDR3 protein: CASTPSGRNTDTQYF. The CDR3 DNA sequence: TGCGCCAGCACTCCTAGCGGGAGAAACACAGATACGCAGTATTTT. The chain recombines TRBV10-2 with TRBJ2-3; 10 bases fit TRBD2. The CDR3 extends over 15 amino acids. V was clipped by 7 bases and J by 2 bases; unmatched bases: 6. The V gene's germline CDR1 is WSHSY and CDR2 SAAADI.

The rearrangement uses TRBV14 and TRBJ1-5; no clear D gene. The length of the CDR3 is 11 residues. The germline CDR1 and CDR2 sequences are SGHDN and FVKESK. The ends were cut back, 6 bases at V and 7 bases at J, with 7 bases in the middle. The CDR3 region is CASRAGQPQHF. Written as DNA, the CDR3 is TGTGCCAGCAGGGCGGGACAGCCCCAGCATTTT.

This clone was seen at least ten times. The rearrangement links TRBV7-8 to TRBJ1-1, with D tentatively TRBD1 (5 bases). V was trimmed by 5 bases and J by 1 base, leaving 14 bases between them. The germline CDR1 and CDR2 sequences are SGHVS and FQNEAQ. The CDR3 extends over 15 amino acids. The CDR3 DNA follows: TGTGCCAGCAGCGAACGGGGCGGGGGGAACACTGAAGCTTTCTTT. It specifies CASSERGGGNTEAFF.

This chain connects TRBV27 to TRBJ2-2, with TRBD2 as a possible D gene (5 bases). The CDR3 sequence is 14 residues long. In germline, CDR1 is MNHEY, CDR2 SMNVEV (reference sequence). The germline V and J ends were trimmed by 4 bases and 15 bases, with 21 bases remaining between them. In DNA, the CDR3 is TGTGCCAGCAGTTCCCTAGCCGGGGATAGGTTGATGTTTTTT. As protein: CASSSLAGDRLMFF.

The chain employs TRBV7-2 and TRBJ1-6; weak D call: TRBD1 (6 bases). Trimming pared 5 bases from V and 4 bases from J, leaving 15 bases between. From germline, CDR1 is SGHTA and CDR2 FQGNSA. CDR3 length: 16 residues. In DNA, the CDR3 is TGTGCCAGCAGCGCAGCGGGGGGCCGTTATAATTCACCCCTCCACTTT. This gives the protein CASSAAGGRYNSPLHF.

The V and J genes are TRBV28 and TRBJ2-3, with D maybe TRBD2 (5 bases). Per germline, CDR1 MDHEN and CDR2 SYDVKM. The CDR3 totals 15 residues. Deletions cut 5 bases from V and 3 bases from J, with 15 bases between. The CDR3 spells CASSAPGRGTDTQYF. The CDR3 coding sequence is TGTGCCAGCAGTGCCCCGGGTCGGGGAACAGATACGCAGTATTTT. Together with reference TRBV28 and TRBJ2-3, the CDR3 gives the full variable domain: DVKVTQSSRYLVKRTGEKVFLECVQDMDHENMFWYRQDPGLGLRLIYFSYDVKMKEKGDIPEGYSVSREKKERFSLILESASTNQTSMYLCASSAPGRGTDTQYFGPGTRLTVL.

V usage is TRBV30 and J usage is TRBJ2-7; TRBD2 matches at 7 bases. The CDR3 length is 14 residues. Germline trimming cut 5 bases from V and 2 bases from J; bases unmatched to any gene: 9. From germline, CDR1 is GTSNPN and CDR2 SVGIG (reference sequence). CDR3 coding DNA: TGTGCCTGGGGGTATTGGGGGAGGGCCTACGAGCAGTACTTC. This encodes CAWGYWGRAYEQYF.

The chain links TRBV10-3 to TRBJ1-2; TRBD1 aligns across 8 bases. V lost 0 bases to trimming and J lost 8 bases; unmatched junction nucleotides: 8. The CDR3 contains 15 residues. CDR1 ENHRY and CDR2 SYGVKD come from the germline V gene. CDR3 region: CAISESRGQGRGYTF. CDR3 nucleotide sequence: TGTGCCATCAGTGAGTCTCGAGGACAGGGCAGGGGCTACACCTTC.

The CDR3 reads CASSQGEHGYTF. In nucleotides, the CDR3 is TGTGCCAGCAGCCAGGGGGAGCATGGCTACACCTTC. The V and J genes are TRBV28 and TRBJ1-2; 7 positions match TRBD1. The V gene end was trimmed by 6 bases and the J gene end by 6 bases; junction bases not matched to a gene: 4. Germline assignment: CDR1 MDHEN and CDR2 SYDVKM. There are 12 residues in the CDR3.

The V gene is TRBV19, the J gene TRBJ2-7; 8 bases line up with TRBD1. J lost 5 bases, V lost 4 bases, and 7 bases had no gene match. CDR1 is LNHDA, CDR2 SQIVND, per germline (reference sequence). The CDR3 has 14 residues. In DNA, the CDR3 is TGTGCCAGTAGTACCCAGGACAGGGTTGACGAGCAGTACTTC. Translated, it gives CASSTQDRVDEQYF.

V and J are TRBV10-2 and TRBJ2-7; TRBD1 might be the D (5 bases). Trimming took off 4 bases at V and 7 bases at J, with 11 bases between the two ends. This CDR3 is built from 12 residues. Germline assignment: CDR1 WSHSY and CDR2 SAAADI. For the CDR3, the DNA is TGCGCCAGCAGTGTAGTGGGGCGAGAGCAGTACTTC. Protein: CASSVVGREQYF.

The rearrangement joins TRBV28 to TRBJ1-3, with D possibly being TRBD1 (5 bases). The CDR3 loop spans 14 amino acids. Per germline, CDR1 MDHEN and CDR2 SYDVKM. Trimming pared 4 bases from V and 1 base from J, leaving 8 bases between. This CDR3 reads CASSWAGSGNTIYF. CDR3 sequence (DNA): TGTGCCAGCAGTTGGGCAGGGTCTGGAAACACCATATATTTT.

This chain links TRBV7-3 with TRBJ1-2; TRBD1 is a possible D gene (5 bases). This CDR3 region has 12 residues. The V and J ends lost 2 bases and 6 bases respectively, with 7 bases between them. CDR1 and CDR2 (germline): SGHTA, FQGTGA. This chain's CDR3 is CASSLAGHGYTF. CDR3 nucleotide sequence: TGTGCCAGCAGCTTAGCAGGGCATGGCTACACCTTC. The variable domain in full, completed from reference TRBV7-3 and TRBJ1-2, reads GAGVSQTPSNKVTEKGKYVELRCDPISGHTALYWYRQSLGQGPEFLIYFQGTGAADDSGLPNDRFFAVRPEGSVSTLKIQRTERGDSAVYLCASSLAGHGYTFGSGTRLTVV.

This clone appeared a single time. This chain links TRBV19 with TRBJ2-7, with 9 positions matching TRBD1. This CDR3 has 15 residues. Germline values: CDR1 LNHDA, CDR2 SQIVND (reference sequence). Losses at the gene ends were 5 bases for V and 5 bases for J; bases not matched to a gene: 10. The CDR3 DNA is TGTGCCAGTAGTCTCCGGGACAGGGTCGATCACGAGCAGTACTTC. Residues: CASSLRDRVDHEQYF.

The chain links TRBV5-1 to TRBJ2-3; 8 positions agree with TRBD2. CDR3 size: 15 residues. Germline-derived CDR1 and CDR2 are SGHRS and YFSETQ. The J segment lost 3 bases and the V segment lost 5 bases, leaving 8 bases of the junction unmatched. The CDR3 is CASRSGTSPTDTQYF. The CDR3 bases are TGCGCCAGCAGATCCGGGACTAGTCCGACAGATACGCAGTATTTT.

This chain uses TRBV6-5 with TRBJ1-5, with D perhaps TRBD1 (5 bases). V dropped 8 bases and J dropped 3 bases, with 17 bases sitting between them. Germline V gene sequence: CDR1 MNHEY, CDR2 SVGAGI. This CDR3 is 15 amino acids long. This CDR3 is CASSLELTVNQPQHF. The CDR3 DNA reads TGTGCCAGCTCCTTGGAATTGACAGTCAATCAGCCCCAGCATTTT.

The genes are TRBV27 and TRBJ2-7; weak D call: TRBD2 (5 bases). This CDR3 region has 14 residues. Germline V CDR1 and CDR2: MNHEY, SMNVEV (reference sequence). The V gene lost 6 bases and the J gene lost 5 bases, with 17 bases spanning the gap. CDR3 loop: CASSTREGWNEQYF. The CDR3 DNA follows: TGTGCCAGCAGCACGCGTGAGGGCTGGAACGAGCAGTACTTC.

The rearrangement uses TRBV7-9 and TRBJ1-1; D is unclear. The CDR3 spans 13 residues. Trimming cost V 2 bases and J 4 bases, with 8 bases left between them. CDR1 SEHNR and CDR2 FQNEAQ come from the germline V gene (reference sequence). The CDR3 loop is CASSLMEGTEAFF. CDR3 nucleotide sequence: TGTGCCAGCAGCTTAATGGAGGGCACTGAAGCTTTCTTT.

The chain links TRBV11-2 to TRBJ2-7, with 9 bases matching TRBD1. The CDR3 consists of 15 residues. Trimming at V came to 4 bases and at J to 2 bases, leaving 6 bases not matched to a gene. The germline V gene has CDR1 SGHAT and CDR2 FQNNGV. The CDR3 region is CASSSGTGLTYEQYF. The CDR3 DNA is TGTGCCAGCAGCTCTGGGACAGGGCTAACCTACGAGCAGTACTTC.

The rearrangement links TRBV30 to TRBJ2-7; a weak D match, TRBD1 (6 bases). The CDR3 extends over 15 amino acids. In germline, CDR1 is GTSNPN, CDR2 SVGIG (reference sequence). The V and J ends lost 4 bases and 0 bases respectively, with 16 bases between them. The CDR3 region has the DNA TGTGCCTGGACCTGGGACATTGGGAGCTCCTACGAGCAGTACTTC. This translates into CAWTWDIGSSYEQYF.